The 31 T cell receptor beta chains in this list originate from one sample, sequenced in a study of identical twins (TCRdb year 2016). Library prep was done by 5' RACE. Sequencing was performed on an Illumina HiSeq 2000. Starting from the raw public reads, TCRdb applied fastp trimming at Q25, assembled clones with MiXCR and retained in-frame beta chains. CDR3 protein duplicates are merged, each entry listing the most common genes and DNA. The sample yields around 690,000 distinct CDR3 sequences; roughly 20% were counted once. 4% to 5.5% of the sample goes to the ten largest clones. The data also belong to a second study, concerning T cells expressing NK-cell markers.

Sequences were obtained from PBMCs. The source is a woman younger than 35 in good health.

In this sample, this clonotype turned up a few times. The chain joins TRBV12-3 or TRBV12-4 to TRBJ1-1; D might be TRBD1 (6 bases). The ends were cut back, 3 bases at V and 5 bases at J, with 13 bases in the middle. The length of the CDR3 is 14 residues. CDR3 residues: CASSFLGGRTEAFF. CDR3 DNA: TGTGCCAGCAGTTTCTTGGGGGGGCGAACTGAAGCTTTCTTT.

The rearrangement uses TRBV30 and TRBJ1-5; TRBD1 matches at 9 bases. CDR1 GTSNPN and CDR2 SVGIG come from the germline V gene (reference sequence). This CDR3 contains 14 residues. Trimming removed 4 bases from V and 7 bases from J; junction bases left unmatched: 8. The CDR3 spells CAWTTGGRMQPQHF. Here the CDR3 DNA reads TGTGCCTGGACTACAGGGGGCAGGATGCAGCCCCAGCATTTT.

This clonotype has only a few counts. This chain uses TRBV12-3 or TRBV12-4 with TRBJ1-1; TRBD1 matches at 10 bases. The CDR3 loop spans 12 amino acids. The trim removed 8 bases at V and 6 bases at J, leaving 3 bases unmatched. The CDR3 loop is CASGTGDAEAFF. CDR3 bases: TGTGCCAGCGGGACAGGGGACGCTGAAGCTTTCTTT.

This clonotype was seen ten or more times. V is TRBV5-1 and J is TRBJ1-1; tentative D call: TRBD1 (5 bases). V was trimmed by 6 bases and J by 0 bases, leaving 12 bases between them. The CDR3 runs 14 residues. Germline values: CDR1 SGHRS, CDR2 YFSETQ. CDR3 coding DNA: TGCGCCAGCAACCCAGGGTCGATGAACACTGAAGCTTTCTTT. As protein: CASNPGSMNTEAFF.

This clonotype came up a few times. J is TRBJ1-1 and V is TRBV7-9; TRBD1 is a possible D gene (6 bases). Germline CDR1 is SEHNR and CDR2 is FQNEAQ (reference sequence). Trimming pared 4 bases from V and 4 bases from J, leaving 13 bases between. The length of the CDR3 is 14 residues. The CDR3 DNA is TGTGCCAGCAGCTCCACGGAGGGGGGCACTGAAGCTTTCTTT. It codes for CASSSTEGGTEAFF.

This clonotype appeared a few times. This chain joins TRBV30 and TRBJ2-1; 10 bases align to TRBD2. With 0 bases clipped from V and 15 bases from J, the junction kept 11 bases outside the gene matches. The CDR3 is made up of 14 amino acids. Germline V lookup: CDR1 GTSNPN, CDR2 SVGIG (reference sequence). For the CDR3, the DNA is TGTGCCTGGAGTGTACTAGCGGGGAGGGGAAATTCGTTCTTC. Its protein product is CAWSVLAGRGNSFF.

The chain links TRBV4-1 to TRBJ2-7; 10 positions agree with TRBD1. V was pared by 4 bases and J by 7 bases, with 16 bases of the junction left unmatched. CDR1 MGHRA and CDR2 YSYEKL come from the germline V gene. The CDR3 length is 17 residues. In DNA form, the CDR3 reads TGCGCCAGCAGCCGGAGTACCTTCGGACAGGGGGTACGGGAGCAGTACTTC. It codes for CASSRSTFGQGVREQYF.

This clonotype was counted ten times or more. The rearrangement links TRBV4-1 to TRBJ2-1, with a possible D match to TRBD2 (6 bases). The CDR3 covers 17 residues. V lost 0 bases and J lost 4, with 16 bases in between. Germline V lookup: CDR1 MGHRA, CDR2 YSYEKL. The CDR3 loop is CASSQDEETSSYNEQFF. The DNA for the CDR3 is TGCGCCAGCAGCCAAGATGAGGAAACTAGCTCGTACAATGAGCAGTTCTTC.

This clonotype was seen many times. CDR3 DNA: TGCGCCAGCAGCCAAGGACAGGGATACCAAGAGACCCAGTACTTC. The encoded protein is CASSQGQGYQETQYF. The chain combines TRBV4-3 with TRBJ2-5; TRBD1 matches 7 bases. Per germline, CDR1 LGHNA and CDR2 YSLEER. V shed 1 base, J shed 0 bases, and the junction held 2 bases outside the gene matches. CDR3 length: 15 residues.

The rearrangement joins TRBV28 to TRBJ2-7; the D gene is possibly TRBD1 (6 bases). The germline V and J ends were trimmed by 6 bases and 2 bases, with 17 bases remaining between them. Germline values: CDR1 MDHEN, CDR2 SYDVKM. The CDR3 has 15 amino acids. CDR3 amino acids: CASSRWRGGAYEQYF. The CDR3 bases are TGTGCCAGCAGCCGTTGGCGAGGGGGAGCCTACGAGCAGTACTTC.

The J gene is TRBJ1-6, the V gene TRBV9, with no clear D. Trimming took off 0 bases at V and 9 bases at J, with 10 bases between the two ends. CDR3 length: 14 amino acids. CDR1 and CDR2 (germline): SGDLS, YYNGEE. The CDR3 sequence: CASSVAGLGSPLHF. The CDR3 DNA follows: TGTGCCAGCAGCGTAGCTGGGTTGGGTTCACCCCTCCACTTT.

This clonotype has ten or more counts. The chain has TRBV4-2 and TRBJ2-3; D is unresolved. CDR1 and CDR2 (germline): LGHNA, YNFKEQ. Trimming pared 1 base from V and 0 bases from J, leaving 8 bases between. The length of the CDR3 is 15 residues. CDR3 nucleotide sequence: TGTGCCAGCAGCCAAGTGTCCTCCAGCACAGATACGCAGTATTTT. Translating it yields CASSQVSSSTDTQYF.

This clonotype was seen ten or more times. The rearrangement uses TRBV20-1 and TRBJ2-3; D is possibly TRBD2 (6 bases). The V gene lost 0 bases and the J gene lost 3 bases, with 16 bases spanning the gap. The CDR3 sequence is 16 residues long. Germline V gives CDR1 DFQATT, CDR2 SNEGSKA (reference sequence). The CDR3 region is CSARDRRESRTDTQYF. The CDR3 coding sequence is TGCAGTGCTAGAGATAGGAGGGAGTCGAGGACAGATACGCAGTATTTT.

This clonotype was recorded a few times. The V and J genes are TRBV5-1 and TRBJ2-7; TRBD1 matches 9 bases. From germline, CDR1 is SGHRS and CDR2 YFSETQ. Unmatched junction bases numbered 3, after V lost 0 bases and J lost 2 bases. This CDR3 spans 15 amino acids. CDR3 in DNA: TGCGCCAGCAGCTTGGGGGACAGGGAGGCCTACGAGCAGTACTTC. Its translation is CASSLGDREAYEQYF.

V gene TRBV7-3 combines with J gene TRBJ2-3; a weak D match, TRBD1 (6 bases). V lost 4 bases to trimming and J lost 3 bases, with 17 bases between them. The CDR3 covers 16 residues. Germline V gene data show CDR1 as SGHTA and CDR2 as FQGTGA. CDR3 in DNA: TGTGCCAGCAGCTCCCGAGGGGGAAGTGGTACAGATACGCAGTATTTT. This codes for CASSSRGGSGTDTQYF.

There are many counts of this clonotype. The chain couples TRBV27 to TRBJ2-1; possibly TRBD1 for D (5 bases). Germline CDR1 reads MNHEY; CDR2 reads SMNVEV (reference sequence). Trimming left V 6 bases short and J 7 bases short, with 13 bases between. This CDR3 has 13 residues. The CDR3 here is CASRRGSGNEQFF. CDR3 DNA: TGTGCCAGCAGACGAGGATCAGGGAATGAGCAGTTCTTC.

This clonotype was counted at least ten times. CDR3 bases: TGTGCCATCAGTGTGGGCCAACGGGGCGATGGCTACACCTTC. Its protein product is CAISVGQRGDGYTF. The chain links TRBV10-3 to TRBJ1-2, with TRBD1 as a possible D gene (5 bases). This CDR3 spans 14 amino acids. V gave up 4 bases and J gave up 6 bases, with 15 bases separating them. CDR1 is ENHRY, CDR2 SYGVKD, per germline.

This clonotype turned up a few times. The J gene is TRBJ2-7, the V gene TRBV7-2; D is undetermined. V was shortened by 4 bases and J by 13 bases, with 14 bases between the two germline ends. Germline CDR1 SGHTA, CDR2 FQGNSA. The CDR3 runs 11 residues. CDR3 coding DNA: TGTGCCAGCAGCTCGACCCCCGAGCGCTACTTC. It translates to CASSSTPERYF.

This clonotype has just a few counts. The chain couples TRBV12-3 or TRBV12-4 to TRBJ2-7; D not resolved. The CDR3 has 13 residues. Trimming left V 3 bases short and J 6 bases short, with 12 bases between. As DNA, the CDR3 is TGTGCCAGCAGTTTTCATGGCCTCCTCGAGCAGTACTTC. It codes for CASSFHGLLEQYF.

V is TRBV12-3 or TRBV12-4 and J is TRBJ2-3, with D unresolved. The CDR3 totals 13 residues. Trimming took off 4 bases at V and 2 bases at J, with 7 bases between the two ends. The CDR3 region has the DNA TGTGCCAGCAGTTCCACAACCACAGATACGCAGTATTTT. Amino acids: CASSSTTTDTQYF.

V and J are TRBV29-1 and TRBJ2-5; maybe TRBD2 (7 bases). Between the trimmed V and J ends, which lost 6 bases and 7 bases, there was a span of 21 bases. This CDR3 contains 14 residues. Germline V gives CDR1 SQVTM, CDR2 ANQGSEA. The CDR3 coding sequence is TGCAGCGTCGGAGATGGGGGGGGGCCGCGGACCCAGTACTTC. It is translated as CSVGDGGGPRTQYF.

The chain employs TRBV10-3 and TRBJ2-4; possible D gene TRBD1, 5 bases. The CDR3 is 13 amino acids. Looked up from germline, CDR1 is ENHRY and CDR2 is SYGVKD. V shed 6 bases and J shed 9 bases, with 15 bases lying between them. The CDR3 here is CAIREQDIGIQYF. CDR3 sequence (DNA): TGTGCCATCAGGGAACAGGACATAGGCATTCAGTACTTC.

This clonotype was observed many times. The J gene is TRBJ2-1, the V gene TRBV19, with 11 bases aligning to TRBD2. CDR3 length: 17 residues. Trimming removed 2 bases from V and 7 bases from J; junction bases left unmatched: 10. Germline loops: CDR1 LNHDA, CDR2 SQIVND (reference sequence). In DNA, the CDR3 is TGTGCCAGTAGTATAAGGGGACTAGCGGAAAGGAAAAATGAGCAGTTCTTC. This sequence encodes CASSIRGLAERKNEQFF.

DNA for the CDR3: TGCAGTGCCCACGACTACTATGGCTACACCTTC. Translation gives CSAHDYYGYTF. This sequence joins TRBV20-1 and TRBJ1-2; D is ambiguous. Trimming took 6 bases from V and 3 from J, leaving 8 bases between them. Germline lookup yields CDR1 DFQATT and CDR2 SNEGSKA (reference sequence). The CDR3 contains 11 residues.

In its sample, this clonotype was seen a few times. The genes are TRBV11-1 and TRBJ2-5; TRBD1 aligns across 7 bases. The junction had 4 bases not matched to a gene; V was cut back by 4 bases and J by 5 bases. The CDR3 contains 13 residues. The germline CDR1 and CDR2 sequences are SGHAT and FQDESV (reference sequence). CDR3: CASSWTGRETQYF. CDR3 bases: TGTGCCAGCAGCTGGACAGGACGGGAGACCCAGTACTTC.

V is TRBV20-1 and J is TRBJ2-3, with 10 bases lining up with TRBD2. Germline V lookup: CDR1 DFQATT, CDR2 SNEGSKA (reference sequence). V gave up 3 bases and J gave up 4 bases; unmatched junction bases: 4. CDR3 length equals 14 residues. The CDR3 DNA is TGCAGTGCTAGGAGCGGGAGGGCCTCAGATACGCAGTATTTT. Translating it yields CSARSGRASDTQYF.

The J gene is TRBJ1-2, the V gene TRBV29-1, with 9 bases lining up with TRBD1. V was pared by 5 bases and J by 8 bases, with 6 bases of the junction left unmatched. Germline V lookup: CDR1 SQVTM, CDR2 ANQGSEA. This CDR3 region has 12 residues. The DNA of the CDR3 is TGCAGCGTTTCCGGGACAGGGAACGGCTACACCTTC. It yields the protein CSVSGTGNGYTF.

This clonotype was detected ten times or more. V is TRBV9 and J is TRBJ2-1; 7 nucleotides line up with TRBD2. This CDR3 is 17 amino acids long. Per the germline V gene, CDR1 is SGDLS and CDR2 is YYNGEE. Losses at the gene ends were 4 bases for V and 8 bases for J; bases not matched to a gene: 18. The CDR3: CASSPVPRGTRVDEQFF. CDR3 in DNA: TGTGCCAGCAGCCCAGTGCCGCGGGGGACCCGGGTCGATGAGCAGTTCTTC. The whole variable domain, filled in from reference TRBV9 and TRBJ2-1, reads DSGVTQTPKHLITATGQRVTLRCSPRSGDLSVYWYQQSLDQGLQFLIQYYNGEERAKGNILERFSAQQFPDLHSELNLSSLELGDSALYFCASSPVPRGTRVDEQFFGPGTRLTVL.

The gene calls are TRBV6-1 and TRBJ1-2, with D unresolved. Germline CDR1 MNHNS, CDR2 SASEGT. V lost 5 bases to trimming and J lost 0 bases, with 13 bases between them. The length of the CDR3 is 15 residues. The CDR3 here is CASSKERWSNYGYTF. The DNA for the CDR3 is TGTGCCAGCAGTAAGGAACGGTGGTCTAACTATGGCTACACCTTC.

The chain's CDR3 is CASSLARLSNEQFF. In DNA, the CDR3 is TGTGCCAGCAGTTTAGCGAGACTTTCCAATGAGCAGTTCTTC. The V gene is TRBV12-3 or TRBV12-4, the J gene TRBJ2-1, with unresolved D. The CDR3 has 14 amino acids. V gave up 0 bases and J gave up 6 bases, with 9 bases separating them.

Concerning this clonotype itself: One junction end does not reproduce the germline sequence, and a read error may be involved. The chain combines TRBV10-3 with TRBJ2-6; no firm D call. CDR1 and CDR2 from the germline V gene are ENHRY and SYGVKD. The CDR3 runs 14 residues. Here the CDR3 DNA reads TGTGCCATCAGTGGTACGGCTGGTGCCAACGTCCTGACTTTC. It yields the protein CAISGTAGANVLTF.